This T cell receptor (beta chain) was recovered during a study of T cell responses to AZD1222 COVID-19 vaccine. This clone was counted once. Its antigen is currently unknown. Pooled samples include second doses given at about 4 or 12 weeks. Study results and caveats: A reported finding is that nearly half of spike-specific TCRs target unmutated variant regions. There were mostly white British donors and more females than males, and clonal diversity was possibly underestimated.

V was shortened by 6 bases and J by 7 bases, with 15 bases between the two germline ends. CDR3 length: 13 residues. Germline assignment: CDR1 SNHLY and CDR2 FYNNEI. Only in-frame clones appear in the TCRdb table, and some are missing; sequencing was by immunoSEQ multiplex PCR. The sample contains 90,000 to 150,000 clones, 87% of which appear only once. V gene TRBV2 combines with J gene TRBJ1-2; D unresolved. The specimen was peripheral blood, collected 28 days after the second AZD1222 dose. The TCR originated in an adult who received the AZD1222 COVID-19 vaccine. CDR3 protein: CASSPDTGVGYTF. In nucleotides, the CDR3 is TGTGCCAGCAGCCCTGACACCGGGGTTGGCTACACCTTC. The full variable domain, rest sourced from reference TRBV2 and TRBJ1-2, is EPEVTQTPSHQVTQMGQEVILRCVPISNHLYFYWYRQILGQKVEFLVSFYNNEISEKSEIFDDQFSVERPDGSNFTLKIRSTKLEDSAMYFCASSPDTGVGYTFGSGTRLTVV.